The rows below give T cell receptor beta chains drawn from one sample of a study of blood T cell repertoires in COVID-19. TCRdb's copy holds only in-frame clones and misses some; the assay was immunoSEQ multiplex PCR. Of some 40,000 clones in the sample, roughly nine tenths were seen once. The material sequenced was peripheral blood. The receptors stem from a woman aged 30 to 39 in a cohort sampled during active COVID-19. Both conserved end residues are trimmed from each CDR3. A D gene is named only where the DNA matches it firmly.

d_call cdr3_length j_call v_call cdr3_aa
- 14 TRBJ2-2 TRBV5-1 ASSLRRETATGELF
- 9 TRBJ2-1 TRBV27 ATADGVEQF
TRBD2 13 TRBJ2-7 TRBV5-1 ASSPKAGEGYEQY
TRBD2 14 TRBJ2-1 TRBV7-9 ASSLRTSGEYNEQF
- 10 TRBJ1-4 TRBV2 ASRGGSEKLF
TRBD2 13 TRBJ2-2 TRBV9 ASSPSGRGTGELF
TRBD1 18 TRBJ2-3 TRBV18 ASSLRQPGQRSQGADTQY
TRBD2 12 TRBJ2-5 TRBV7-2 ASSLSGRQETQY
- 12 TRBJ1-1 TRBV19 ASSAGRRNTEAF
- 12 TRBJ2-3 TRBV7-2 ASSLANGADTQY
TRBD1 13 TRBJ1-5 TRBV19 ASIPGQNRNQPQH
- 13 TRBJ1-1 TRBV19 ASSIGGGVARKAF
TRBD2 13 TRBJ2-1 TRBV7-2 ASSSGLAGGNEQF
TRBD2 15 TRBJ2-2 TRBV9 ASTPARLAANTGELF
- 12 TRBJ2-7 TRBV5-1 ASSLMDSTYEQY
- 14 TRBJ2-5 TRBV24-1 ATSDSPDRAGETQY
TRBD2 12 TRBJ2-1 TRBV7-9 ASSPRTSYNEQF